The 30 T cell receptor beta chains given below trace back to one sample, sequenced in a study of beta chain features in type 1 diabetes. General study results and limits: The study found moderately but significantly shorter TCRB CDR3s in all four CD4+ subsets of Type 1 diabetes patients.

For these TCRs, the target antigens are not known. cDNA synthesis used the whole RNA isolate, giving expressed TCRB sequences. Profiling relied on immunoSEQ multiplex PCR, and the TCRdb table lists in-frame clones only, not all of them. This sample has 550,000 to 850,000 clones, with around 15% found just once. What was sequenced was naive CD4+ T cells from blood. The source of these receptors is a man younger than 30 with type 1 diabetes.

V gene TRBV29-1 combines with J gene TRBJ2-7, with a possible D match to TRBD2 (6 bases). Trimming took 0 bases from V and 2 from J, leaving 17 bases between them. Germline-derived CDR1 and CDR2 are SQVTM and ANQGSEA. The CDR3 runs 16 residues. CDR3 loop: CSVEDMWGGGTYEQYF. The CDR3 coding sequence is TGCAGCGTTGAAGATATGTGGGGAGGTGGGACCTACGAGCAGTACTTC.

This clone was counted between two and nine times. The chain joins TRBV4-2 to TRBJ1-3; D unclear. In germline, CDR1 is LGHNA, CDR2 YNFKEQ. The V and J ends lost 0 bases and 2 bases respectively, with 11 bases between them. The CDR3 runs to 16 residues. CDR3 in amino acids: CASSQDQGKPGNTIYF. The DNA for the CDR3 is TGTGCCAGCAGCCAAGATCAAGGCAAGCCTGGAAACACCATATATTTT.

The chain employs TRBV11-3 and TRBJ2-7; D gene unclear. Trimming left V 0 bases short and J 7 bases short, with 10 bases between. The CDR3 covers 13 residues. Germline V lookup: CDR1 SGHNT, CDR2 YENEEA. As DNA, the CDR3 is TGTGCCAGCAGCTTAGAGGCAATCCGTGAGCAGTACTTC. Its protein is CASSLEAIREQYF.

The table lists this clone with a few counts. The chain has TRBV7-9 and TRBJ2-2, with 7 positions matching TRBD1. The V and J ends lost 0 bases and 6 bases, in that order; junction bases with no gene match: 4. CDR1 is SEHNR and CDR2 is FQNEAQ in the germline V gene (reference sequence). The CDR3 extends over 15 amino acids. The CDR3: CASSLAETGAGELFF. DNA for the CDR3: TGTGCCAGCAGCTTAGCGGAAACAGGGGCCGGGGAGCTGTTTTTT. The full variable domain, in which reference TRBV7-9 and TRBJ2-2 provide the parts outside the CDR3, is DTGVSQNPRHKITKRGQNVTFRCDPISEHNRLYWYRQTLGQGPEFLTYFQNEAQLEKSRLLSDRFSAERPKGSFSTLEIQRTEQGDSAMYLCASSLAETGAGELFFGEGSRLTVL.

A few counts support this clone. V gene TRBV5-1 combines with J gene TRBJ2-1, with D tentatively TRBD1 or TRBD2 (5 bases each). The germline V gene encodes CDR1 SGHRS and CDR2 YFSETQ. The V gene lost 4 bases and the J gene lost 5 bases, with 19 bases spanning the gap. The CDR3 sequence is 16 residues long. The DNA for the CDR3 is TGCGCCAGCAGCATAGGGGACCTTCCCAACCACAATGAGCAGTTCTTC. Translation gives CASSIGDLPNHNEQFF. The full variable domain, completed using reference TRBV5-1 and TRBJ2-1, is KAGVTQTPRYLIKTRGQQVTLSCSPISGHRSVSWYQQTPGQGLQFLFEYFSETQRNKGNFPGRFSGRQFSNSRSEMNVSTLELGDSALYLCASSIGDLPNHNEQFFGPGTRLTVL.

The CDR3 reads CAWGGTSYNEQFF. As DNA, the CDR3 is TGTGCCTGGGGTGGGACCAGTTACAATGAGCAGTTCTTC. This chain joins TRBV30 and TRBJ2-1, with D tentatively TRBD1 or TRBD2 (5 bases each). The germline V gene has CDR1 GTSNPN and CDR2 SVGIG (reference sequence). The CDR3 is made up of 13 amino acids. Trimming cost V 5 bases and J 4 bases, with 12 bases left between them.

This clone was seen a handful of times. The chain combines TRBV28 with TRBJ1-2, with D possibly TRBD1 on 5 matching bases. CDR1 is MDHEN and CDR2 is SYDVKM in the germline V gene. This CDR3 spans 12 amino acids. V was pared by 2 bases and J by 13 bases, with 14 bases between. CDR3 protein: CASSLQPGQGTF. The CDR3 nucleotides are TGTGCCAGCAGTTTACAACCGGGTCAGGGCACCTTC.

The chain links TRBV7-3 to TRBJ2-1; TRBD1 might be the D (6 bases). V was clipped by 2 bases and J by 0 bases, with 11 bases between them. The CDR3 is 16 amino acids. Germline lookup yields CDR1 SGHTA and CDR2 FQGTGA. The CDR3 protein is CASSLGQTRSYNEQFF. The CDR3, as DNA: TGTGCCAGCAGCTTAGGACAGACTCGCTCCTACAATGAGCAGTTCTTC.

This chain's CDR3 is CASSKNSYNEQFF. The CDR3 bases are TGTGCCAGCAGCAAAAACTCCTACAATGAGCAGTTCTTC. The chain couples TRBV11-3 to TRBJ2-1; D not resolved. The CDR3 spans 13 residues. V was trimmed by 5 bases and J by 0 bases, leaving 5 bases between them. The germline V gene encodes CDR1 SGHNT and CDR2 YENEEA.

V is TRBV2 and J is TRBJ1-6, with 8 bases fitting TRBD1. The CDR3 contains 15 residues. V lost 6 bases, J lost 7 bases, and 8 bases stayed unmatched. CDR1 and CDR2 from the germline V gene are SNHLY and FYNNEI. In nucleotides, the CDR3 is TGTGCCAGCAGCTTACAGGGGGAGGGGAATTCACCCCTCCACTTT. It translates to CASSLQGEGNSPLHF.

This clone was detected only a few times. The chain carries TRBV14 and TRBJ2-7; unclear D gene. Germline values: CDR1 SGHDN, CDR2 FVKESK. The CDR3 has 12 amino acids. V was clipped by 1 base and J by 4 bases, with 5 bases between them. Here the CDR3 reads CASSQGIYEQYF. CDR3 coding DNA: TGTGCCAGCAGCCAAGGGATTTACGAGCAGTACTTC.

There are a few counts of this clone. Different DNA sequences within this sample yield the same CDR3. This sequence joins TRBV29-1 and TRBJ1-2, with 9 bases identical to TRBD1. Trimming at V came to 5 bases and at J to 3 bases, leaving 1 base not matched to a gene. Germline assignment: CDR1 SQVTM and CDR2 ANQGSEA. This CDR3 is 12 amino acids long. The CDR3 sequence: CSVRTGDYGYTF. CDR3 nucleotide sequence: TGCAGCGTTCGGACAGGGGACTATGGCTACACCTTC.

This clone was counted a few times. This chain links TRBV2 with TRBJ2-5, with a tentative D call TRBD1 (5 bases). Germline V gene sequence: CDR1 SNHLY, CDR2 FYNNEI. The CDR3 totals 13 residues. V dropped 7 bases and J dropped 1 base, with 10 bases sitting between them. In DNA form, the CDR3 reads TGTGCCAGCAACGGACACGTCCAAGAGACCCAGTACTTC. Amino acids: CASNGHVQETQYF.

The chain recombines TRBV28 with TRBJ2-1, with TRBD2 identical over 12 bases. This CDR3 has 15 residues. After removal of 2 bases from V and 9 bases from J, the junction contained 5 bases not matched to a gene. The germline V gene has CDR1 MDHEN and CDR2 SYDVKM. In DNA, the CDR3 is TGTGCCAGCAGTTTACTAGCGGGGGGGCACGGTGAGCAGTTCTTC. Protein: CASSLLAGGHGEQFF.

The chain is built from TRBV5-6 and TRBJ1-2; 7 positions match TRBD1. The CDR3 spans 15 residues. Trimming cost V 2 bases and J 5 bases; bases outside gene matches: 9. The V gene's germline CDR1 is SGHDT and CDR2 YYEEEE. This chain's CDR3 is CASSFTGTAHYGYTF. CDR3 bases: TGTGCCAGCAGCTTTACCGGGACAGCGCATTATGGCTACACCTTC.

DNA for the CDR3: TGTGCCATCAGTGGGGGAGCCGGGGAGCTGTTTTTT. It codes for CAISGGAGELFF. The genes are TRBV10-3 and TRBJ2-2, with D perhaps TRBD2 (5 bases). Germline CDR1 reads ENHRY; CDR2 reads SYGVKD. Trimming removed 4 bases from V and 6 bases from J, with 6 bases in between. The CDR3 is made up of 12 amino acids.

This clone has more than one count but fewer than ten. DNA for the CDR3: TGTGCCAGCAGCCCACGGGGACACCTCAGCCTCTATGGCTACACCTTC. It yields the protein CASSPRGHLSLYGYTF. This rearrangement joins TRBV9 to TRBJ1-2, with D perhaps TRBD1 (6 bases). Trimming cost V 4 bases and J 4 bases, with 20 bases left between them. The CDR3 sequence is 16 residues long. CDR1 and CDR2 (germline): SGDLS, YYNGEE.

This chain uses TRBV5-1 with TRBJ1-6; 8 bases are shared with TRBD1. This CDR3 contains 16 residues. V shed 5 bases, J shed 3 bases, and the junction held 7 bases outside the gene matches. The germline gives CDR1 SGHRS, CDR2 YFSETQ. The CDR3 DNA is TGCGCCAGCAGACCTACCGGGACAGGCTATAATTCACCCCTCCACTTT. It specifies CASRPTGTGYNSPLHF.

This clone was counted between two and nine times. V and J are TRBV5-6 and TRBJ2-1; D gene ambiguous. CDR3 length: 11 residues. V gave up 4 bases and J gave up 11 bases, with 10 bases separating them. Looked up from germline, CDR1 is SGHDT and CDR2 is YYEEEE. CDR3: CASSLLDKQFF. The CDR3, as DNA: TGTGCCAGCAGCCTCCTAGATAAGCAGTTCTTC.

This clone was recorded a few times. The V call is TRBV5-4, the J call TRBJ2-2; 7 bases are a match to TRBD1. The V gene end was trimmed by 7 bases and the J gene end by 3 bases; junction bases not matched to a gene: 3. CDR3 size: 13 residues. Per germline, CDR1 SGHNT and CDR2 YYREEE (reference sequence). The CDR3 DNA reads as TGTGCCAGCCGGGACAGCTACACCGGGGAGCTGTTTTTT. Amino acids: CASRDSYTGELFF.

The chain employs TRBV10-3 and TRBJ2-1, with D possibly TRBD1 on 5 matching bases. Germline V gene sequence: CDR1 ENHRY, CDR2 SYGVKD. The CDR3 length is 14 residues. The germline V and J ends were trimmed by 6 bases and 5 bases, with 14 bases remaining between them. The CDR3: CAISNFDRDNEQFF. The CDR3 bases are TGTGCCATCAGCAACTTCGACAGAGACAATGAGCAGTTCTTC.

The chain recombines TRBV19 with TRBJ2-2; no reliable D call. This CDR3 has 14 residues. CDR1 and CDR2 (germline): LNHDA, SQIVND (reference sequence). V lost 4 bases, J lost 0 bases, and 6 bases lay in between. The CDR3 loop reads CASSKESNTGELFF. The CDR3 DNA follows: TGTGCCAGTAGTAAGGAGTCGAACACCGGGGAGCTGTTTTTT.

This clone was recorded a few times. The chain has TRBV5-6 and TRBJ1-4; D is uncertain. Germline assignment: CDR1 SGHDT and CDR2 YYEEEE. This CDR3 is 15 amino acids long. The ends were cut back, 2 bases at V and 2 bases at J, with 10 bases in the middle. CDR3 protein: CASSFLGTTNEKLFF. DNA for the CDR3: TGTGCCAGCAGCTTTCTGGGAACCACTAATGAAAAACTGTTTTTT.

V usage is TRBV5-1 and J usage is TRBJ2-2; D may correspond to TRBD1 or TRBD2 (5 bases each). Trimming stripped 7 bases from V and 1 base from J, with 8 bases between. Per germline, CDR1 SGHRS and CDR2 YFSETQ. This CDR3 region has 13 residues. As DNA, the CDR3 is TGCGCCAGCGAGGGGCAGAACACCGGGGAGCTGTTTTTT. This gives the protein CASEGQNTGELFF.

This clone was seen a handful of times. The chain combines TRBV9 with TRBJ2-3, with D possibly matching TRBD2 (5 bases). CDR3 size: 15 residues. Germline CDR1 and CDR2: SGDLS and YYNGEE. V was pared by 4 bases and J by 0 bases, with 12 bases between. This CDR3 reads CASSPRAASTDTQYF. Here the CDR3 DNA reads TGTGCCAGCAGCCCGAGGGCGGCGAGCACAGATACGCAGTATTTT.

In its sample, this clone was seen a few times. The CDR3 bases are TGTGCCAGTAGTAATACAGAAACCTCTGGGGCCAACGTCCTGACTTTC. Encoded protein: CASSNTETSGANVLTF. The V and J genes are TRBV19 and TRBJ2-6; D is unclear. The CDR3 covers 16 residues. From germline, CDR1 is LNHDA and CDR2 SQIVND (reference sequence). The germline V and J ends were trimmed by 4 bases and 0 bases, with 10 bases remaining between them.

A few counts support this clone. Other DNA sequences within the sample encode an identical CDR3. This chain links TRBV29-1 with TRBJ2-3, with D unresolved. Germline values: CDR1 SQVTM, CDR2 ANQGSEA. Trimming removed 0 bases at V and 1 base at J, with 14 bases between. This CDR3 comprises 16 residues. DNA of the CDR3: TGCAGCGTTGAAGATCTGGGCGGTTTCGGCACAGATACGCAGTATTTT. It specifies CSVEDLGGFGTDTQYF.

The rearrangement links TRBV28 to TRBJ2-7; perhaps TRBD2 as D (6 bases). Trimming took 6 bases from V and 3 from J, leaving 12 bases between them. Germline CDR1 and CDR2: MDHEN and SYDVKM. The CDR3 runs 13 residues. The CDR3 sequence: CASRAGPGYEQYF. The DNA for the CDR3 is TGTGCCAGCAGGGCGGGGCCCGGCTACGAGCAGTACTTC.

Only a few counts were recorded for this clone. The chain couples TRBV5-1 to TRBJ2-2; D call uncertain. The CDR3 is made up of 14 amino acids. Germline CDR1 is SGHRS and CDR2 is YFSETQ. V shed 4 bases and J shed 7 bases, with 14 bases lying between them. CDR3 residues: CASSTRVLLGELFF. For the CDR3, the DNA is TGCGCCAGCAGCACACGGGTCCTCCTCGGGGAGCTGTTTTTT.

The rearrangement joins TRBV30 to TRBJ1-1, with no clear D. Looked up from germline, CDR1 is GTSNPN and CDR2 is SVGIG (reference sequence). The CDR3 has 12 residues. Trimming took 3 bases from V and 4 from J, leaving 9 bases between them. CDR3 nucleotides: TGTGCCTGGAGGGACGGTTTCACTGAAGCTTTCTTT. Protein sequence: CAWRDGFTEAFF.